The rows below give T cell receptor beta chains drawn from one sample of a study of blood T cell repertoires in COVID-19. Profiling relied on immunoSEQ multiplex PCR, and the TCRdb table lists in-frame clones only, not all of them. In the table there are approximately 89,000 clones, around 72% of which are singletons. The source material was peripheral blood. These receptors were collected from a man between 65 and 85 years old with acute or convalescent COVID-19. Each CDR3 is given with its conserved first and last residue. Each record gives: CDR3 protein, CDR3 DNA, D gene, V gene, clone size, J gene. D genes are given only for firm matches. The size entry is marked missing in some rows and otherwise reads once, few, many or a size class.

CDR3aa: CASSLERADEQYF
CDR3nt: TGCGCCAGCAGCTTGGAGAGGGCGGACGAGCAGTACTTC
d_gene: NA
v_gene: TRBV5-1
abundance: NA
j_gene: TRBJ2-7

CDR3aa: CASSLGGDYGYTF
CDR3nt: TGTGCCAGCAGCTTAGGGGGGGACTATGGCTACACCTTC
d_gene: NA
v_gene: TRBV7-8
abundance: NA
j_gene: TRBJ1-2

CDR3aa: CAWSGSISIQAFF
CDR3nt: TGTGCCTGGAGTGGTTCTATCTCTATCCAAGCTTTCTTT
d_gene: NA
v_gene: TRBV30
abundance: once
j_gene: TRBJ1-1

CDR3aa: CASSVEPGEGRSRSETQYF
CDR3nt: TGTGCCAGCAGCGTGGAACCCGGGGAGGGCCGGTCCAGATCGGAGACCCAGTACTTC
d_gene: TRBD2
v_gene: TRBV9
abundance: NA
j_gene: TRBJ2-5

CDR3aa: CASSPRQGAPQETQYF
CDR3nt: TGTGCCAGCAGCCCCCGACAGGGGGCCCCCCAAGAGACCCAGTACTTC
d_gene: NA
v_gene: TRBV21-1
abundance: NA
j_gene: TRBJ2-5

CDR3aa: CASSGVWTTPPNTGELFF
CDR3nt: TGTGCCAGTAGTGGAGTATGGACTACCCCACCGAACACCGGGGAGCTGTTTTTT
d_gene: NA
v_gene: TRBV19
abundance: NA
j_gene: TRBJ2-2

CDR3aa: CASSLAAAGGSSTYEQYF
CDR3nt: TGTGCCAGCAGCTTAGCCGCAGCGGGAGGCTCAAGCACCTACGAGCAGTACTTC
d_gene: TRBD2
v_gene: TRBV11-2
abundance: many
j_gene: TRBJ2-7

CDR3aa: CASSSDTQLAVEQYF
CDR3nt: TGTGCCAGCAGTTCCGACACCCAGCTAGCGGTCGAGCAGTACTTC
d_gene: TRBD2
v_gene: TRBV7-9
abundance: NA
j_gene: TRBJ2-7

CDR3aa: CASGTGEDYGYTF
CDR3nt: TGCGCCAGCGGGACAGGGGAAGACTATGGCTACACCTTC
d_gene: TRBD1
v_gene: TRBV5-1
abundance: NA
j_gene: TRBJ1-2

CDR3aa: CASSPRLQETQYF
CDR3nt: TGTGCCAGCAGCCCCCGCCTACAAGAGACCCAGTACTTC
d_gene: NA
v_gene: TRBV11-3
abundance: NA
j_gene: TRBJ2-5

CDR3aa: CASSEGQGTISGNTIYF
CDR3nt: TGTGCCAGCTCAGAAGGACAGGGAACAATCTCTGGAAACACCATATATTTT
d_gene: TRBD1
v_gene: TRBV18
abundance: NA
j_gene: TRBJ1-3

CDR3aa: CASSLGGRDIYQHF
CDR3nt: TGTGCCAGCAGCTTAGGGGGCCGGGACATCTACCAGCATTTT
d_gene: NA
v_gene: TRBV7-8
abundance: NA
j_gene: TRBJ1-5

CDR3aa: CASSLPMKAQYF
CDR3nt: TGTGCCAGCAGCCTACCCATGAAAGCGCAGTATTTT
d_gene: NA
v_gene: TRBV7-2
abundance: NA
j_gene: TRBJ2-3

CDR3aa: CAISARQGAEGYTF
CDR3nt: TGTGCCATCAGTGCAAGACAGGGGGCTGAAGGCTACACCTTC
d_gene: TRBD1
v_gene: TRBV10-3
abundance: NA
j_gene: TRBJ1-2

CDR3aa: CASSGTGESQPQHF
CDR3nt: TGTGCCAGCAGTGGGACAGGGGAAAGTCAGCCCCAGCATTTT
d_gene: TRBD1
v_gene: TRBV2
abundance: NA
j_gene: TRBJ1-5

CDR3aa: CASSLGGEGNYGYTF
CDR3nt: TGCGCCAGCAGCTTGGGAGGGGAGGGTAACTATGGCTACACCTTC
d_gene: NA
v_gene: TRBV5-1
abundance: NA
j_gene: TRBJ1-2

CDR3aa: CASSYGSSEQYF
CDR3nt: TGTGCCAGCAGTTACGGGAGCAGCGAGCAGTACTTC
d_gene: NA
v_gene: TRBV6-5
abundance: NA
j_gene: TRBJ2-7

CDR3aa: CASSFQTGRTNEKLFF
CDR3nt: TGTGCCAGCAGTTTCCAGACCGGGAGGACTAATGAAAAACTGTTTTTT
d_gene: NA
v_gene: TRBV28
abundance: NA
j_gene: TRBJ1-4

CDR3aa: CASSQDGQGGTEAFF
CDR3nt: TGCGCCAGCAGCCAAGATGGACAGGGCGGGACTGAAGCTTTCTTT
d_gene: TRBD1
v_gene: TRBV4-1
abundance: NA
j_gene: TRBJ1-1

CDR3aa: CASSRRNRGIAGNTIYF
CDR3nt: TGTGCCAGCAGCCGACGGAACAGGGGGATCGCTGGAAACACCATATATTTT
d_gene: TRBD1
v_gene: TRBV27
abundance: NA
j_gene: TRBJ1-3

CDR3aa: CASSLGTANSGNTIYF
CDR3nt: TGTGCCAGCAGCCTAGGGACAGCCAACTCTGGAAACACCATATATTTT
d_gene: TRBD1
v_gene: TRBV5-4
abundance: few
j_gene: TRBJ1-3

CDR3aa: CASSQGQGNNSPLHF
CDR3nt: TGTGCCAGCTCTCAAGGACAGGGCAATAATTCACCCCTCCACTTT
d_gene: TRBD1
v_gene: TRBV18
abundance: NA
j_gene: TRBJ1-6

CDR3aa: CASSQSGQGGTEAFF
CDR3nt: TGTGCCAGCAGCCAATCGGGACAGGGAGGCACTGAAGCTTTCTTT
d_gene: TRBD1
v_gene: TRBV3-1/TRBV3-2
abundance: NA
j_gene: TRBJ1-1